The next 8 T cell receptor beta chains were all read from a single sample in a study of T cell responses to AZD1222 COVID-19 vaccine. Here immunoSEQ multiplex PCR was the method, and the copy in TCRdb shows in-frame clones only, minus some. The repertoire holds about 130,000 clones, with approximately 86% as singletons. The material sequenced was peripheral blood, taken 28 days after the second AZD1222 dose. These receptors were collected from an adult who received the AZD1222 COVID-19 vaccine.

The chain carries TRBV9 and TRBJ2-7, with a tentative D call TRBD1 (6 bases). This CDR3 is 15 amino acids long. Germline values: CDR1 SGDLS, CDR2 YYNGEE. Trimming pared 0 bases from V and 5 bases from J, leaving 15 bases between. The chain's CDR3 is CASSVGAGAYNEQYF. CDR3 sequence (DNA): TGTGCCAGCAGCGTAGGGGCAGGGGCTTACAACGAGCAGTACTTC.

CDR3 in DNA: TGTGCCAGCAGCGCGGAACCGGGCCGTAACTATGGCTACACCTTC. Translated: CASSAEPGRNYGYTF. The chain employs TRBV9 and TRBJ1-2, with D uncertain. Germline V gene data show CDR1 as SGDLS and CDR2 as YYNGEE. This CDR3 has 15 residues. Trimming shortened V by 3 bases and J by 1 base, and 13 bases separated the two germline ends.

A single count supports this clone. The chain recombines TRBV28 with TRBJ1-5; 12 bases map to TRBD1. With V trimmed by 4 bases and J by 4 bases, 5 bases remained unmatched. Germline CDR1 is MDHEN and CDR2 is SYDVKM. This CDR3 spans 16 amino acids. This CDR3 reads CASSSGQGAGNQPQHF. CDR3 DNA: TGTGCCAGCAGTTCGGGACAGGGGGCCGGGAATCAGCCCCAGCATTTT.

The rearrangement uses TRBV14 and TRBJ1-1; the D is unclear. This CDR3 region has 13 residues. Germline CDR1 is SGHDN and CDR2 is FVKESK. V was clipped by 0 bases and J by 3 bases, with 5 bases between them. The CDR3 DNA reads as TGTGCCAGCAGCCAAGATTGGGACACTGAAGCTTTCTTT. It codes for CASSQDWDTEAFF.

The CDR3 loop is CASSAGGRDNYGYTF. The CDR3, as DNA: TGTGCCAGCAGTGCAGGGGGGAGGGATAACTATGGCTACACCTTC. The V call is TRBV2, the J call TRBJ1-2; 7 positions match TRBD1. The V and J ends lost 4 bases and 1 base, in that order; junction bases with no gene match: 6. The CDR3 runs to 15 residues. The germline CDR1 and CDR2 sequences are SNHLY and FYNNEI. Combining the CDR3 with reference TRBV2 and TRBJ1-2 gives the whole variable domain EPEVTQTPSHQVTQMGQEVILRCVPISNHLYFYWYRQILGQKVEFLVSFYNNEISEKSEIFDDQFSVERPDGSNFTLKIRSTKLEDSAMYFCASSAGGRDNYGYTFGSGTRLTVV.

This clone was counted once. This chain uses TRBV28 with TRBJ1-2; D is unclear. The V gene's germline CDR1 is MDHEN and CDR2 SYDVKM. This CDR3 contains 15 residues. Trimming stripped 2 bases from V and 1 base from J, with 11 bases between. CDR3 nucleotide sequence: TGTGCCAGCAGTTTAATGCAAGACATTAACTATGGCTACACCTTC. This encodes CASSLMQDINYGYTF.

The V and J genes are TRBV9 and TRBJ2-7; TRBD2 might be the D (7 bases). The CDR3 covers 15 residues. V shed 4 bases and J shed 2 bases, with 16 bases lying between them. Germline values: CDR1 SGDLS, CDR2 YYNGEE. The CDR3 DNA follows: TGTGCCAGCAGCTCGGAGGGGGGGTTCCCCTACGAGCAGTACTTC. Translating it yields CASSSEGGFPYEQYF.

This chain connects TRBV5-4 to TRBJ2-2; either TRBD1 or TRBD2 may supply D (5 bases each). Trimming cost V 0 bases and J 3 bases, with 6 bases left between them. Germline CDR1 SGHNT, CDR2 YYREEE (reference sequence). The CDR3 totals 14 residues. The CDR3 loop reads CASSLVGHTGELFF. The CDR3 nucleotides are TGTGCCAGCAGCTTGGTGGGACACACCGGGGAGCTGTTTTTT. The whole variable domain, remainder taken from reference TRBV5-4 and TRBJ2-2, is ETGVTQSPTHLIKTRGQQVTLRCSSQSGHNTVSWYQQALGQGPQFIFQYYREEENGRGNFPPRFSGLQFPNYSSELNVNALELDDSALYLCASSLVGHTGELFFGEGSRLTVL.